This T cell receptor beta chain was identified in a study of blood T cell repertoires in COVID-19. Study-wide context: From the United States, Italy and Spain came samples of acute and convalescent COVID-19.

CDR3 length: 12 amino acids. V was clipped by 5 bases and J by 4 bases, with 9 bases between them. CDR1 is SGHNT and CDR2 is YYREEE in the germline V gene (reference sequence). Profiling relied on immunoSEQ multiplex PCR, and the TCRdb table lists in-frame clones only, not all of them. The data show roughly 250,000 clones, roughly nine tenths seen once. The TCR sequence derives from a woman aged 30 to 39 with COVID-19, enrolled during active disease. The chain couples TRBV5-4 to TRBJ1-1; D uncertain. Source material: peripheral blood. CDR3 nucleotide sequence: TGTGCCAGCAGTACTGGAGTCACTGAAGCTTTCTTT. This codes for CASSTGVTEAFF.